Listed here are 3 T cell receptor beta chains from one sample, sequenced in a study of blood T cell repertoires in COVID-19. TCRdb's copy holds only in-frame clones and misses some; the assay was immunoSEQ multiplex PCR. The table includes about 170,000 clones, around 89% detected once. What was sequenced was peripheral blood. The receptors stem from a man aged 50 or older who had recovered from COVID-19.

V usage is TRBV23-1 and J usage is TRBJ1-5, with D possibly TRBD1 on 5 matching bases. TRBV23-1 is given ORF status, its function remaining uncertain. The CDR3 consists of 14 residues. The V end was cut by 9 bases, the J end by 7 bases, with 19 bases between. CDR3 bases: TGCGCCAGGCCACGGGGGAGAGACTACCAGCCCCAGCATTTT. Its translation is CARPRGRDYQPQHF.

The chain carries TRBV6-2 or TRBV6-3 and TRBJ1-5; 8 nucleotides line up with TRBD1. The germline CDR1 and CDR2 sequences are MNHEY and SVGEGT. After removal of 4 bases from V and 2 bases from J, the junction contained 4 bases not matched to a gene. The CDR3 contains 15 residues. The DNA of the CDR3 is TGTGCCAGCAGTTTCCCGGGACAGGGCAATCAGCCCCAGCATTTT. This encodes CASSFPGQGNQPQHF.

The V gene is TRBV5-6, the J gene TRBJ2-3; 7 positions agree with TRBD2. This CDR3 comprises 16 residues. J was trimmed by 0 bases and V by 6 bases; bases with no gene match: 10. Germline V gene data show CDR1 as SGHDT and CDR2 as YYEEEE. The CDR3 reads CASNFRGRESTDTQYF. In nucleotides, the CDR3 is TGTGCCAGCAATTTCAGAGGGAGGGAGAGCACAGATACGCAGTATTTT.